This passage covers 21 T cell receptor beta chains from one sample sequenced in a study of T-cell memory formation after mild COVID-19. In TCRdb, the 5' RACE reads were re-called with MiXCR into one record per CDR3 protein. The top ten clones hold 12% of a sample with over 450,000 distinct CDR3 sequences, approximately 20% of them seen once. Sequencing was done on a sample of PBMCs or a T cell subset sorted from them (not recorded which). The receptors shown here come from an adult woman who had mild COVID-19 (a few samples of this study predate the infection). Cell type and time point are not known.

The gene calls are TRBV5-1 and TRBJ2-3; 11 bases agree with TRBD2. Germline values: CDR1 SGHRS, CDR2 YFSETQ. Unmatched junction bases numbered 4, after V lost 1 base and J lost 3 bases. The CDR3 consists of 16 residues. CDR3 nucleotide sequence: TGCGCCAGCAGCTTGCTGACTAGCGGGGATACAGATACGCAGTATTTT. Protein sequence: CASSLLTSGDTDTQYF.

CDR3 coding DNA: TGTGCCAGCAGTGAAGCGCTTTGGAGCAATCAGCCCCAGCATTTT. Encoded protein: CASSEALWSNQPQHF. The chain has TRBV6-1 and TRBJ1-5; no clear D. This CDR3 has 15 residues. Germline V gene lookup returns CDR1 MNHNS and CDR2 SASEGT. The V end lost 0 bases, the J end lost 1 base, and 7 bases lay between the germline ends.

A few counts support this clonotype. This rearrangement joins TRBV9 to TRBJ2-7; unclear D gene. Germline V lookup: CDR1 SGDLS, CDR2 YYNGEE. Trimming removed 4 bases from V and 0 bases from J, with 23 bases in between. The CDR3 consists of 18 residues. The CDR3 here is CASSPWRGSAYSSYEQYF. CDR3 DNA: TGTGCCAGCAGCCCGTGGAGAGGAAGCGCCTATAGCTCCTACGAGCAGTACTTC.

The rearrangement links TRBV4-2 to TRBJ2-5, with TRBD2 matching over 10 bases. Germline V lookup: CDR1 LGHNA, CDR2 YNFKEQ. CDR3 length equals 16 residues. Trimming removed 0 bases from V and 5 bases from J; junction bases left unmatched: 6. The CDR3, as DNA: TGTGCCAGCAGCCAAGATCGGCCAGCGGGAGGGGAGACCCAGTACTTC. Translation gives CASSQDRPAGGETQYF.

This clonotype was observed a handful of times. The CDR3 here is CASSLQGGEQFF. Here the CDR3 DNA reads TGTGCCAGCAGTTTGCAGGGGGGTGAGCAGTTCTTC. V and J are TRBV7-9 and TRBJ2-1; the D gene is possibly TRBD1 (7 bases). Germline CDR1 SEHNR, CDR2 FQNEAQ (reference sequence). This CDR3 has 12 amino acids. V lost 6 bases and J lost 9, with 12 bases in between.

This clonotype was counted ten times or more. Written as DNA, the CDR3 is TGTGCCAGCAGTTCCCAGACTAGCGGTACCTACGAGCAGTACTTC. This gives the protein CASSSQTSGTYEQYF. The J gene is TRBJ2-7, the V gene TRBV6-6, with 9 bases matching TRBD2. This CDR3 has 15 residues. The V gene's germline CDR1 is MNHNY and CDR2 SVGAGI (reference sequence). The V gene end was trimmed by 4 bases and the J gene end by 2 bases; junction bases not matched to a gene: 6.

This clonotype came up a few times. This chain joins TRBV5-1 and TRBJ2-1; D remains ambiguous. Trimming stripped 0 bases from V and 5 bases from J, with 6 bases between. Germline-derived CDR1 and CDR2 are SGHRS and YFSETQ. The CDR3 loop spans 13 amino acids. CDR3 sequence reads: CASSLVKHNEQFF. CDR3 sequence (DNA): TGCGCCAGCAGCTTGGTGAAACACAATGAGCAGTTCTTC.

This clonotype has a handful of counts. This chain joins TRBV19 and TRBJ2-2; the match to TRBD2 covers 9 bases. V lost 7 bases and J lost 6; bases outside the gene matches: 0. The CDR3 runs to 12 residues. Per the germline V gene, CDR1 is LNHDA and CDR2 is SQIVND (reference sequence). The CDR3: CASKREAGELFF. The DNA for the CDR3 is TGTGCCAGTAAGCGGGAGGCCGGGGAGCTGTTTTTT.

The chain recombines TRBV5-6 with TRBJ2-7, with D possibly TRBD2 on 6 matching bases. Germline CDR1 SGHDT, CDR2 YYEEEE. The V and J ends lost 0 bases and 6 bases respectively, with 13 bases between them. The CDR3 is 14 amino acids. This chain's CDR3 is CASSLARGRSEQYF. The CDR3 DNA is TGTGCCAGCAGCTTGGCGCGGGGCCGAAGCGAGCAGTACTTC. Variable domain in full (rest from reference TRBV5-6 and TRBJ2-7): DAGVTQSPTHLIKTRGQQVTLRCSPKSGHDTVSWYQQALGQGPQFIFQYYEEEERQRGNFPDRFSGHQFPNYSSELNVNALLLGDSALYLCASSLARGRSEQYFGPGTRLTVT.

This clonotype showed up just a few times. The rearrangement uses TRBV20-1 and TRBJ2-1, with 8 bases aligning to TRBD2. CDR3 size: 15 residues. The V segment lost 0 bases and the J segment 6 bases; nucleotides outside the gene matches: 7. Germline V gene data show CDR1 as DFQATT and CDR2 as SNEGSKA (reference sequence). Here the CDR3 DNA reads TGCAGTGCTAGAGATAGCGGGGCGGTCCCCAATGAGCAGTTCTTC. Translating it yields CSARDSGAVPNEQFF.

A few counts support this clonotype. The rearrangement joins TRBV5-1 to TRBJ2-7; 7 positions match TRBD1. With 4 bases clipped from V and 7 bases from J, the junction kept 5 bases outside the gene matches. Germline V gene data show CDR1 as SGHRS and CDR2 as YFSETQ. The CDR3 is 12 residues long. The CDR3 here is CASSNPQGEQYF. The DNA of the CDR3 is TGCGCCAGCAGCAATCCACAGGGGGAGCAGTACTTC.

This CDR3 reads CASSPAPGAVYGYTF. The CDR3 DNA sequence: TGTGCCAGCAGCCCCGCACCGGGGGCAGTCTATGGCTACACCTTC. V usage is TRBV5-4 and J usage is TRBJ1-2; D might be TRBD1 (6 bases). Trimming took off 4 bases at V and 4 bases at J, with 17 bases between the two ends. Germline-derived CDR1 and CDR2 are SGHNT and YYREEE (reference sequence). The CDR3 contains 15 residues.

This clonotype has only one observation. The genes are TRBV20-1 and TRBJ2-5, with D perhaps TRBD2 (5 bases). CDR1 is DFQATT, CDR2 SNEGSKA, per germline (reference sequence). The length of the CDR3 is 14 residues. Trimming shortened V by 3 bases and J by 2 bases, and 13 bases separated the two germline ends. The CDR3 here is CSARPTPGQETQYF. CDR3 sequence (DNA): TGCAGTGCTAGGCCAACTCCGGGGCAAGAGACCCAGTACTTC.

The chain has TRBV7-9 and TRBJ2-7, with D unresolved. This CDR3 comprises 15 residues. V was cut by 5 bases and J by 4 bases, with 18 bases left in between. The germline V gene has CDR1 SEHNR and CDR2 FQNEAQ (reference sequence). The CDR3 nucleotides are TGTGCCAGCAGCCCCCCGGCCTCGAACAATTACGAGCAGTACTTC. It codes for CASSPPASNNYEQYF.

In its sample, this clonotype was seen a few times. V usage is TRBV12-3 or TRBV12-4 and J usage is TRBJ2-2, with D possibly matching TRBD1 (5 bases). V lost 5 bases and J lost 4, with 14 bases in between. The CDR3 totals 15 residues. The CDR3: CASSISPGFTGELFF. The CDR3 coding sequence is TGTGCCAGCAGTATAAGCCCAGGGTTCACCGGGGAGCTGTTTTTT.

The rearrangement uses TRBV29-1 and TRBJ1-5, with 12 bases fitting TRBD1. J gave up 6 bases and V 6 bases, and 3 bases lay outside the gene matches. The CDR3 spans 13 residues. CDR1 and CDR2 (germline): SQVTM, ANQGSEA. CDR3: CSVGDRGPQPQHF. CDR3 sequence (DNA): TGCAGCGTAGGGGACAGGGGGCCTCAGCCCCAGCATTTT.

This clonotype has just a few counts. This rearrangement joins TRBV7-2 to TRBJ1-5; no definite D call. The CDR3 loop spans 14 amino acids. Trimming took off 5 bases at V and 0 bases at J, with 8 bases between the two ends. Germline V lookup: CDR1 SGHTA, CDR2 FQGNSA. This CDR3 reads CASSTKNSNQPQHF. In nucleotides, the CDR3 is TGTGCCAGCAGCACAAAAAATAGCAATCAGCCCCAGCATTTT. Full variable domain (outside the CDR3, taken from reference TRBV7-2 and TRBJ1-5): GAGVSQSPSNKVTEKGKDVELRCDPISGHTALYWYRQSLGQGLEFLIYFQGNSAPDKSGLPSDRFSAERTGGSVSTLTIQRTQQEDSAVYLCASSTKNSNQPQHFGDGTRLSIL.

The gene calls are TRBV7-6 and TRBJ2-7; D remains unclear. Germline V lookup: CDR1 SGHVS, CDR2 FNYEAQ. V was trimmed by 3 bases and J by 2 bases, leaving 8 bases between them. This CDR3 comprises 13 residues. In DNA form, the CDR3 reads TGTGCCAGCAGCTTCGCGCTGGCCTACGAGCAGTACTTC. This gives the protein CASSFALAYEQYF.

The table lists this clonotype with a few counts. V gene TRBV5-5 combines with J gene TRBJ2-5; 8 bases align to TRBD1. The CDR3 has 15 amino acids. The V and J ends lost 3 bases and 2 bases, in that order; junction bases with no gene match: 6. Germline V gives CDR1 SGHKS, CDR2 YYEKEE (reference sequence). The CDR3 loop reads CASSWGTGEQETQYF. CDR3 nucleotides: TGTGCCAGCAGCTGGGGGACAGGAGAACAAGAGACCCAGTACTTC.

This clonotype was recorded a few times. The chain carries TRBV7-9 and TRBJ2-3; 11 bases agree with TRBD2. Trimming at V came to 5 bases and at J to 0 bases, leaving 7 bases not matched to a gene. Germline CDR1 is SEHNR and CDR2 is FQNEAQ (reference sequence). CDR3 size: 17 residues. The CDR3 DNA reads as TGTGCCAGCAGCCCGCGACTAGCGGGGACTAGCACAGATACGCAGTATTTT. Amino acids: CASSPRLAGTSTDTQYF.

The rearrangement links TRBV24-1 to TRBJ2-1; TRBD2 might be the D (6 bases). The CDR3 spans 14 residues. The V end lost 5 bases, the J end lost 7 bases, and 14 bases lay between the germline ends. The germline V gene has CDR1 KGHDR and CDR2 SFDVKD. The CDR3 coding sequence is TGTGCCACCAGTGTGGAGGGGCGTTTGAATGAGCAGTTCTTC. Translating gives CATSVEGRLNEQFF.